This T cell receptor beta chain was identified during a study of T-cell memory formation after mild COVID-19. This clonotype was counted a few times. Libraries for TCRalpha and TCRbeta carried sample barcodes and unique molecular identifiers via 5'RACE. TCRdb reprocessed the 5' RACE reads with MiXCR, giving one entry per CDR3 protein. The sample has 310,000 or so distinct CDR3 sequences, 15% seen once. CDR1 and CDR2 from the germline V gene are ENHRY and SYGVKD. The CDR3 is 13 residues long. J gave up 3 bases and V 6 bases, and 4 bases lay outside the gene matches. This chain joins TRBV10-3 and TRBJ2-7; 8 bases map to TRBD2. The sample taken for sequencing was PBMCs or a T cell subset sorted from them (not recorded which). This TCR derives from a man between 18 and 35 years old who had mild COVID-19 (a few samples of this study predate the infection). Cell type and time point are not known. CDR3 coding DNA: TGTGCCATCAGCGGGACTAGTCTCTACGAGCAGTACTTC. Its protein is CAISGTSLYEQYF.